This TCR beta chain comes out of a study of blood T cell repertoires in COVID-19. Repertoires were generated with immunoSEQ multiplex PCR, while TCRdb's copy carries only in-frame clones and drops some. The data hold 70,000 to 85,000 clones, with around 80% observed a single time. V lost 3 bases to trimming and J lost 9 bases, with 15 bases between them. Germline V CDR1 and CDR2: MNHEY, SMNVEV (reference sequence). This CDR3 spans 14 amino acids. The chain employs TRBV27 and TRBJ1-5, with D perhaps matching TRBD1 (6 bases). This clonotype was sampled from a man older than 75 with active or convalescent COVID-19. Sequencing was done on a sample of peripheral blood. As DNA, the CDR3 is TGTGCCAGCAGTTTGATACAGGGTGCTCCGCCCCAGCATTTT. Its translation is CASSLIQGAPPQHF.